This note documents a single T cell receptor (beta chain) sequence. The data belong to a study of blood T cell repertoires in COVID-19. Study-level information: Donors in the United States, Italy and Spain gave samples during acute or convalescent COVID-19.

The protocol was immunoSEQ multiplex PCR, while the TCRdb copy is restricted to in-frame clones and leaves out a portion. The sample records under 250,000 clones, 75% to 90% being singletons. Germline CDR1 DFQATT, CDR2 SNEGSKA (reference sequence). CDR3 length: 15 residues. Germline trimming cut 8 bases from V and 3 bases from J; bases unmatched to any gene: 14. The receptor was isolated from a man aged 30 to 45 with COVID-19, enrolled during active disease. The gene calls are TRBV20-1 and TRBJ2-3; 7 nucleotides match TRBD2. Sequencing was done on a sample of peripheral blood. Written as DNA, the CDR3 is TGCAGTTCCAGTGGAAGGGAGGGCCCTACAGATACGCAGTATTTT. Its translation is CSSSGREGPTDTQYF.